Listed here is a single TCR beta chain. CDR1 is SGHVS, CDR2 FQNEAQ, per germline. V gave up 5 bases and J gave up 2 bases, with 18 bases separating them. The CDR3 covers 16 residues. The record originates from a study of blood T cell repertoires in COVID-19. Overall study context: Acute and convalescent COVID-19 samples came from the United States, Italy and Spain. T cells, B-cell-depleted T cells, or PBMCs supplied cDNA or gDNA.

Clones were sequenced by immunoSEQ multiplex PCR, and TCRdb holds only the in-frame ones, with some missing. The sample lists 70,000 or so clones; about 69% were seen once. Specimen: peripheral blood. The chain has TRBV7-8 and TRBJ2-5; a possible D gene is TRBD1 (6 bases). The clonotype comes from a man between 65 and 85 years old with acute or convalescent COVID-19. CDR3 sequence reads: CASSNHPGVTQETQYF. The CDR3 DNA follows: TGTGCCAGCAGCAACCACCCAGGGGTTACTCAAGAGACCCAGTACTTC. The whole variable domain, remainder taken from reference TRBV7-8 and TRBJ2-5, is GAGVSQSPRYKVAKRGQDVALRCDPISGHVSLFWYQQALGQGPEFLTYFQNEAQLDKSGLPSDRFFAERPEGSVSTLKIQRTQQEDSAVYLCASSNHPGVTQETQYFGPGTRLLVL.